This T cell receptor (beta chain) was identified in a study of T cells in Graves' hyperthyroidism and ophthalmopathy. What was amplified from RNA transcripts were TCR beta CDR3 regions. The HTBI set primed first-round TCR CDR3 RT-PCR. TCRdb ran MiXCR on the multiplex PCR reads and lists one entry per CDR3 protein. The top ten clones hold roughly a fifth of a sample with more than 350,000 distinct CDR3 sequences, approximately 16% of them seen once. This clonotype was counted only a few times. The clonotype originates from an older woman with Graves' ophthalmopathy. The sequencing sample was made of blood.

The CDR3 protein is CASSLDGQAPNYGYTF. In nucleotides, the CDR3 is TGCGCCAGCAGCTTAGACGGACAGGCCCCTAACTATGGCTACACCTTC. The chain couples TRBV5-1 to TRBJ1-2, with 7 bases aligning to TRBD1. The junction had 7 bases not matched to a gene; V was cut back by 2 bases and J by 0 bases. The length of the CDR3 is 16 residues. CDR1 and CDR2 (germline): SGHRS, YFSETQ.